The 8 T cell receptor beta chains presented below share a single source sample, sequenced in a study of T cells in localized non-small cell lung cancer. Measured with immunoSEQ multiplex PCR; TCRdb has only the in-frame clones, and not every one. The table shows some 80,000 clones, with 80% to 90% occurring only once. Material: peripheral blood, obtained before any cancer treatment. The receptors derive from a man aged 40 to 69 with stage I lung adenocarcinoma.

The CDR3: CASSQGLAGTDTQYF. The CDR3 DNA follows: TGCGCCAGCAGCCAGGGACTAGCCGGCACAGATACGCAGTATTTT. The chain is built from TRBV4-1 and TRBJ2-3, with TRBD2 identical over 9 bases. Trimming cost V 3 bases and J 1 base; bases outside gene matches: 2. CDR3 length: 15 amino acids. CDR1 is MGHRA and CDR2 is YSYEKL in the germline V gene.

This clone was seen only a few times. This chain links TRBV10-3 with TRBJ1-1; D is unclear. Germline V gene lookup returns CDR1 ENHRY and CDR2 SYGVKD. The V gene lost 4 bases and the J gene lost 1 base, with 7 bases spanning the gap. The CDR3 contains 13 residues. The CDR3 region is CAISGRQNTEAFF. In nucleotides, the CDR3 is TGTGCCATCAGTGGAAGGCAGAACACTGAAGCTTTCTTT.

The genes are TRBV2 and TRBJ2-7, with TRBD1 matching over 10 bases. This CDR3 contains 15 residues. The V gene's germline CDR1 is SNHLY and CDR2 FYNNEI. With 1 base clipped from V and 2 bases from J, the junction kept 2 bases outside the gene matches. The CDR3 region is CASSEGDRGTYEQYF. The CDR3 DNA reads TGTGCCAGCAGTGAAGGGGACAGGGGAACCTACGAGCAGTACTTC.

This clone showed up just once. V usage is TRBV5-1 and J usage is TRBJ1-5; D is unclear. CDR3 length: 16 residues. Germline assignment: CDR1 SGHRS and CDR2 YFSETQ. V was pared by 1 base and J by 3 bases, with 14 bases between. For the CDR3, the DNA is TGCGCCAGCAGCTTGTCGGCCGGGCAGCTCAATCAGCCCCAGCATTTT. It is translated as CASSLSAGQLNQPQHF.

This sequence joins TRBV4-2 and TRBJ2-7; 9 nucleotides line up with TRBD2. V lost 0 bases and J lost 7; bases outside the gene matches: 10. CDR1 and CDR2 (germline): LGHNA, YNFKEQ. The CDR3 length is 16 residues. CDR3 bases: TGTGCCAGCAGCCAAGACGACGGACTAGCGACGACGGAGCAGTACTTC. Amino acid sequence: CASSQDDGLATTEQYF.

The count of this clone is one. The chain combines TRBV20-1 with TRBJ2-7; D uncertain. Germline V lookup: CDR1 DFQATT, CDR2 SNEGSKA (reference sequence). This CDR3 comprises 11 residues. The germline V and J ends were trimmed by 5 bases and 2 bases, with 7 bases remaining between them. Written as DNA, the CDR3 is TGCAGTGCTGGACGGACCTACGAGCAGTACTTC. It encodes CSAGRTYEQYF.

This clone occurred a few times. V and J are TRBV18 and TRBJ2-1; D may be TRBD1 (5 bases). Trimming left V 3 bases short and J 0 bases short, with 9 bases between. CDR1 and CDR2 (germline): KGHSH, LQKENI. The CDR3 loop spans 15 amino acids. CDR3 protein: CASSPTGTSYNEQFF. In nucleotides, the CDR3 is TGTGCCAGCTCACCTACAGGTACCTCCTACAATGAGCAGTTCTTC.

The chain links TRBV7-2 to TRBJ1-1; D gene ambiguous. The germline V and J ends were trimmed by 3 bases and 2 bases, with 10 bases remaining between them. This CDR3 region has 14 residues. The germline CDR1 and CDR2 sequences are SGHTA and FQGNSA. The CDR3 nucleotides are TGTGCCAGCAGCTTCAGCAGACTTAACACTGAAGCTTTCTTT. It yields the protein CASSFSRLNTEAFF.